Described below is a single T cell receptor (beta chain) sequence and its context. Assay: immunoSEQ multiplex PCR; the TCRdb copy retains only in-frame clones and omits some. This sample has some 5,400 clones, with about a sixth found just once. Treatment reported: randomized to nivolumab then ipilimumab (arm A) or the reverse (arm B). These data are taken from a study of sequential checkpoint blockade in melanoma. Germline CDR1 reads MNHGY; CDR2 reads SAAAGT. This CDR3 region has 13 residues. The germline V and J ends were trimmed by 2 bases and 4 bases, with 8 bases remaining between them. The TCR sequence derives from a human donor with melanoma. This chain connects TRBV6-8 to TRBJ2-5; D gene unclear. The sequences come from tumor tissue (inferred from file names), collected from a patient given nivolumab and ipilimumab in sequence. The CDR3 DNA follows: TGTGCCAGCAGTTACGAGCTGGGAGAGACCCAGTACTTC. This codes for CASSYELGETQYF.